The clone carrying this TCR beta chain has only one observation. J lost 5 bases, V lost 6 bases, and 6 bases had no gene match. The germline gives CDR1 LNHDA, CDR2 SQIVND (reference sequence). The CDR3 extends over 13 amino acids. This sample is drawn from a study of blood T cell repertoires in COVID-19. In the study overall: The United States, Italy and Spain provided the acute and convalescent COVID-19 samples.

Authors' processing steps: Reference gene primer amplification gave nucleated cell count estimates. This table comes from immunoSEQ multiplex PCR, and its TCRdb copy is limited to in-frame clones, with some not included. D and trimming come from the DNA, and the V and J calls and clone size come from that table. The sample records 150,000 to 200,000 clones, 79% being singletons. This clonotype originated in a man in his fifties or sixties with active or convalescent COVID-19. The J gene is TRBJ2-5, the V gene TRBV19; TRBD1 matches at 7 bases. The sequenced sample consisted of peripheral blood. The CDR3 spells CASSDRDGETQYF. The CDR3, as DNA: TGTGCCAGTAGCGACAGGGACGGGGAGACCCAGTACTTC.